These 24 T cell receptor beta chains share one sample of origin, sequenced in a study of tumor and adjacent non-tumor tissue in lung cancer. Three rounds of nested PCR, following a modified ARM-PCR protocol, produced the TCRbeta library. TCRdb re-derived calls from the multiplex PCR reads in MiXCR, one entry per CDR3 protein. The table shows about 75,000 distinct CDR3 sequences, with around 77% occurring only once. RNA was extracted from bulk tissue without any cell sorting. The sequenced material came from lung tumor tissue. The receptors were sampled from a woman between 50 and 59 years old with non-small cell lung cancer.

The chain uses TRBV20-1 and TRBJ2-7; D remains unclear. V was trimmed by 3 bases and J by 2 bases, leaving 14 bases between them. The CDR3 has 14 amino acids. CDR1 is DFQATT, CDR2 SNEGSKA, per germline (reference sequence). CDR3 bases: TGCAGTGCTAGTCACCGCCGGGCCCCCTACGAGCAGTACTTC. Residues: CSASHRRAPYEQYF.

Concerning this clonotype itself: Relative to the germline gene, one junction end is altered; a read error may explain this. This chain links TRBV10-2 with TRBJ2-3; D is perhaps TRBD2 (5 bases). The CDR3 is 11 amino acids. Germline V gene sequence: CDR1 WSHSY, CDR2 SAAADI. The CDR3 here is CASVSADTQYF. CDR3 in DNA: TGTGCCAGCGTTAGCGCAGATACGCAGTATTTT.

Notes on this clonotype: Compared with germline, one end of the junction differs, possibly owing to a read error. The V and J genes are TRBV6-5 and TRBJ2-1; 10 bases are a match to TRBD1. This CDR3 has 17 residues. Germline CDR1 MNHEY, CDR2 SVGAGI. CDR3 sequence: CASSYSRQGADYNEQFF. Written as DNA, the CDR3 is TGTGCCAGTAGTTACTCGCGACAGGGGGCTGACTACAATGAGCAGTTCTTC.

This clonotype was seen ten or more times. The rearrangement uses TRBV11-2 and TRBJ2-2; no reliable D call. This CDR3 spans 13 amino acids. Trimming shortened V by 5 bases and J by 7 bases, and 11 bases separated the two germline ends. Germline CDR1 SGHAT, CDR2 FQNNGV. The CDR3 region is CASSKDPSGELFF. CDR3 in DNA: TGTGCCAGCAGCAAGGACCCAAGCGGGGAGCTGTTTTTT.

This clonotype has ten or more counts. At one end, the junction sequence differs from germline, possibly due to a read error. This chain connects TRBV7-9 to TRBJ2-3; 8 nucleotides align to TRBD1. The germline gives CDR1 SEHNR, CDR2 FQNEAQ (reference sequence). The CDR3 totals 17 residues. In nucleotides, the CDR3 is TGTGCCAGCAGCTCCTCGACAGGGGAACTTTGGACAGGTACGCAGTATTTT. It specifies CASSSSTGELWTGTQYF.

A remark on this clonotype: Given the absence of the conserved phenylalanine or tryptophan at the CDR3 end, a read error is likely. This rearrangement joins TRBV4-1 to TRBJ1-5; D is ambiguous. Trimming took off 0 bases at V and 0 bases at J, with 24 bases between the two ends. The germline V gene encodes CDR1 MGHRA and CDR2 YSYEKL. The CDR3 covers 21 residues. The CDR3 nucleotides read TGCGCCAGCAGCCAAGAAGCTTTCCCCACAAGCTTGCTTTATAGCAATCAGCCCCAGCATATT. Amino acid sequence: CASSQEAFPTSLLYSNQPQHI.

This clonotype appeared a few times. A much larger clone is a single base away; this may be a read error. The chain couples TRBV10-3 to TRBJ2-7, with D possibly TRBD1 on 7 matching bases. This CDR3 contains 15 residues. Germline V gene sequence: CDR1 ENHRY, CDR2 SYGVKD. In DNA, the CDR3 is TGTACCATCAGAACCACCGCCGGAGGGGGCGGTGAGCAGTACTTC. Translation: CTIRTTAGGGGEQYF.

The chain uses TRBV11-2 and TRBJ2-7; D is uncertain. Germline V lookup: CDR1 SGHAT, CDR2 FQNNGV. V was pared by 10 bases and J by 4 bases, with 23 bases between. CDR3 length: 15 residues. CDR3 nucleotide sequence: TGTGCCACCGCGGAGTTGGCAGCAGGAAAATACGAGCAGTACTTC. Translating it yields CATAELAAGKYEQYF.

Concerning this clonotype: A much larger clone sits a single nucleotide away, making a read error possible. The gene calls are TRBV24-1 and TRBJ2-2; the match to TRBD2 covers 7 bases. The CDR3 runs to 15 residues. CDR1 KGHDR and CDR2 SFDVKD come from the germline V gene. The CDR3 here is CATSTAGLNTGEPFF. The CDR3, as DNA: TGTGCCACCAGTACAGCGGGATTGAACACCGGGGAGCCGTTTTTT.

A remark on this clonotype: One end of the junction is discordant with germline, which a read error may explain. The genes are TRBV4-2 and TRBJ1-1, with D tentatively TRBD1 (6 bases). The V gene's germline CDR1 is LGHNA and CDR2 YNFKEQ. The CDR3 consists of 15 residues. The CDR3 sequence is CARSPRTDMNTEALF. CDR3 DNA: TGTGCCAGGAGCCCGCGGACAGACATGAACACTGAAGCTCTCTTT.

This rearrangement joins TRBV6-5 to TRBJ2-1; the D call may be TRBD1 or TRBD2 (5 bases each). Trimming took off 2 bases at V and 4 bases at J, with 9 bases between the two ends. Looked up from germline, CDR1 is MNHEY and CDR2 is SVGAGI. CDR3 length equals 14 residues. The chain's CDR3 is CASSYSGQYNEQFF. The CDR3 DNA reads TGTGCCAGCAGTTACAGCGGACAATACAATGAGCAGTTCTTC.

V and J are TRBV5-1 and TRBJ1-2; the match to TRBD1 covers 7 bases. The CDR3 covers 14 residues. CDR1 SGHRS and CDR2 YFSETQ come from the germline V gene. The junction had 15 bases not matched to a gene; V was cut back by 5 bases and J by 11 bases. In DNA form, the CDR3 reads TGCGCCAGCAGAATCGGGACAGACGATATCGAATACACCTTC. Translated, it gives CASRIGTDDIEYTF. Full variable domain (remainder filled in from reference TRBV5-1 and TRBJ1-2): KAGVTQTPRYLIKTRGQQVTLSCSPISGHRSVSWYQQTPGQGLQFLFEYFSETQRNKGNFPGRFSGRQFSNSRSEMNVSTLELGDSALYLCASRIGTDDIEYTFGSGTRLTVV.

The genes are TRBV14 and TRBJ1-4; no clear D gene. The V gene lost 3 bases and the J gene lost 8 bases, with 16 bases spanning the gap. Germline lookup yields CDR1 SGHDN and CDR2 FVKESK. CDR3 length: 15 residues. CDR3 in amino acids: CASSHKEGKGEKLFF. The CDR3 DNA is TGTGCCAGCAGCCATAAGGAAGGGAAAGGGGAAAAACTGTTTTTT.

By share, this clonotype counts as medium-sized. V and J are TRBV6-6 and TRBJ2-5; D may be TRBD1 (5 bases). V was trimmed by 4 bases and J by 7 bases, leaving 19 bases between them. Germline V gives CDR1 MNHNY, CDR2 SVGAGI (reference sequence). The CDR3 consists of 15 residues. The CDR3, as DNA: TGTGCCAGCAGTTCCCAACCGGCGGCTAGGGGGACCCAGTACTTC. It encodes CASSSQPAARGTQYF.

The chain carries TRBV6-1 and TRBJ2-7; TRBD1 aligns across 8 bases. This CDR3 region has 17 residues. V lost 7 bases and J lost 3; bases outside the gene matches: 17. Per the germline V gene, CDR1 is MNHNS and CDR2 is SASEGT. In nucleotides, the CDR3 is TGTGCCAGCAATGGAACCTGGACAGGGCTCTCGAACTACGAGCAGTACTTC. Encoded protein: CASNGTWTGLSNYEQYF.

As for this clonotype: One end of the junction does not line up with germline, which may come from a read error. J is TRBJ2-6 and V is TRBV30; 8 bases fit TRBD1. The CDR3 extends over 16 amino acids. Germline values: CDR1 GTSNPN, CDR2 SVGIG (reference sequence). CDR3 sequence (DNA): TGTGCCTGGGAAACGGGACAGGTTTCTGGAGCCAACGTCCTGACTTTC. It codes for CAWETGQVSGANVLTF.

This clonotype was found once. As DNA, the CDR3 is TGCAGCGTCAACTCGAGCGATGAGCAGTTCTTC. Encoded protein: CSVNSSDEQFF. The chain carries TRBV29-1 and TRBJ2-1; D unresolved. The CDR3 consists of 11 residues. V was trimmed by 6 bases and J by 8 bases, leaving 11 bases between them. Looked up from germline, CDR1 is SQVTM and CDR2 is ANQGSEA.

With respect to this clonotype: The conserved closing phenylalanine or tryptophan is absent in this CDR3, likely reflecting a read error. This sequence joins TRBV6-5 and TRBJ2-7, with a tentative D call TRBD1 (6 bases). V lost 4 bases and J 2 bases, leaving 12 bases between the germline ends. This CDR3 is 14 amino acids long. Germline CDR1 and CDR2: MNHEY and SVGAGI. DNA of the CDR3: TGTGCCAGCAGTTGGGGGCGGAGTCCCTACGAGCAGTACTCC. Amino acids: CASSWGRSPYEQYS.

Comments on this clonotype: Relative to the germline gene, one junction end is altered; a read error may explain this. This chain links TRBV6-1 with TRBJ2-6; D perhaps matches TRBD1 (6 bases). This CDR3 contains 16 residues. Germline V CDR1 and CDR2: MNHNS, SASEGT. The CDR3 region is CGISEAQGDGANVPTF. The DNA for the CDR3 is TGTGGCATCAGTGAAGCACAGGGCGATGGGGCCAACGTCCCGACTTTC.

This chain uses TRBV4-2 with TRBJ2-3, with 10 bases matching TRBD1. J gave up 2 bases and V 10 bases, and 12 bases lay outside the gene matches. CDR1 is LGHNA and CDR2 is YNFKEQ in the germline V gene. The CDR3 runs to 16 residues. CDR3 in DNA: TGTGCCAACAGTCAAGGGACAGGGGTTACCACAGATACGCAGTATTTT. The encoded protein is CANSQGTGVTTDTQYF.

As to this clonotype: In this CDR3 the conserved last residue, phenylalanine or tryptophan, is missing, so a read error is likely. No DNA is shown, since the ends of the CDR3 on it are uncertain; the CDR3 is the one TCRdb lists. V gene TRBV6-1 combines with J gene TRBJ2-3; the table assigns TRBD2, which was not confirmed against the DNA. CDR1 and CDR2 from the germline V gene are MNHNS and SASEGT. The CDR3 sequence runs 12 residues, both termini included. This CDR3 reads CASKLDTDTQYL.

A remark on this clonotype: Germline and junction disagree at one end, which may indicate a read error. The CDR3 nucleotides are TGTGCCAGCGGTGAATTCGAGACAGCCTTCTATGGCTACACGTTC. Translation: CASGEFETAFYGYTF. This chain joins TRBV6-1 and TRBJ1-2; weak D call: TRBD1 (5 bases). Per the germline V gene, CDR1 is MNHNS and CDR2 is SASEGT. This CDR3 has 15 amino acids.

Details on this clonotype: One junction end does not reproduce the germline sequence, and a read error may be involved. CDR3: CNARHMRAGNTIYF. CDR3 DNA sequence: TGCAATGCTCGCCATATGAGGGCTGGAAATACCATATATTTT. This chain uses TRBV20-1 with TRBJ1-3, with D unclear. CDR1 is DFQATT, CDR2 SNEGSKA, per germline (reference sequence). The CDR3 is made up of 14 amino acids.

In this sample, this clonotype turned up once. The CDR3 loop reads CASSSGAVGGLQFF. The CDR3 DNA follows: TGTGCCAGCAGCTCAGGAGCAGTGGGAGGGTTGCAGTTCTTC. V and J are TRBV11-1 and TRBJ2-1; 7 nucleotides line up with TRBD2. V was clipped by 4 bases and J by 12 bases; unmatched bases: 12. The CDR3 extends over 14 amino acids. Germline assignment: CDR1 SGHAT and CDR2 FQDESV (reference sequence).